Below are 21 T cell receptor beta chains sequenced from a single sample in a study of response to subunit inactivated influenza vaccine. TCRdb reprocessed the RT-PCR reads with MiXCR, giving one entry per CDR3 protein. The sample yields fewer than 750,000 distinct CDR3 sequences, 14% seen once. The specimen comprised PBMCs from blood, sampled 12 days after vaccination. The receptor set was obtained from a man in his fifties who received an inactivated influenza vaccine.

The rearrangement joins TRBV18 to TRBJ2-1, with 9 bases matching TRBD2. J was trimmed by 8 bases and V by 5 bases; bases with no gene match: 4. The germline V gene has CDR1 KGHSH and CDR2 LQKENI. The CDR3 totals 13 residues. CDR3 DNA: TGTGCCAGCTCAGCGGGGGGGCTCTATGAGCAGTTCTTC. Amino acid sequence: CASSAGGLYEQFF. The full variable domain, with the rest looked up from reference TRBV18 and TRBJ2-1, is NAGVMQNPRHLVRRRGQEARLRCSPMKGHSHVYWYRQLPEEGLKFMVYLQKENIIDESGMPKERFSAEFPKEGPSILRIQQVVRGDSAAYFCASSAGGLYEQFFGPGTRLTVL.

This clonotype occurred a few times. V is TRBV5-6 and J is TRBJ2-5; D might be TRBD1 or TRBD2, each matching 6 bases. Trimming removed 1 base from V and 5 bases from J, with 15 bases in between. This CDR3 region has 15 residues. Germline CDR1 is SGHDT and CDR2 is YYEEEE. CDR3 protein: CASSLLTGRGETQYF. CDR3 DNA: TGTGCCAGCAGCTTGTTGACAGGCCGGGGGGAGACCCAGTACTTC.

This sequence joins TRBV4-1 and TRBJ2-7; D assignment may be TRBD1 or TRBD2 (6 bases each). CDR3 length equals 14 residues. Germline-derived CDR1 and CDR2 are MGHRA and YSYEKL. V lost 5 bases to trimming and J lost 2 bases, with 13 bases between them. The CDR3 sequence: CASSEGGLAYEQYF. Written as DNA, the CDR3 is TGCGCCAGCAGCGAGGGGGGCCTTGCCTACGAGCAGTACTTC.

The chain couples TRBV5-6 to TRBJ2-6, with D maybe TRBD1 (5 bases). V lost 4 bases to trimming and J lost 17 bases, with 13 bases between them. The CDR3 is 11 residues long. The V gene's germline CDR1 is SGHDT and CDR2 YYEEEE. DNA for the CDR3: TGTGCCAGCAGCGGGGCCGCGGTATTGACTTTC. This translates into CASSGAAVLTF. Full variable domain (remainder filled in from reference TRBV5-6 and TRBJ2-6): DAGVTQSPTHLIKTRGQQVTLRCSPKSGHDTVSWYQQALGQGPQFIFQYYEEEERQRGNFPDRFSGHQFPNYSSELNVNALLLGDSALYLCASSGAAVLTFGAGSRLTVL.

Notes on this clonotype: A junction boundary mismatches the germline segment, possibly from a read error. V usage is TRBV7-2 and J usage is TRBJ2-1, with D maybe TRBD2 (7 bases). The CDR3 contains 15 residues. Germline loops: CDR1 SGHTA, CDR2 FQGNSA. Here the CDR3 reads CATSPQVAGANEQFF. The CDR3 bases are TGTGCCACCAGCCCTCAGGTGGCGGGGGCCAATGAGCAGTTCTTC.

This sequence joins TRBV5-1 and TRBJ2-2; the match to TRBD1 covers 10 bases. V gave up 4 bases and J gave up 7 bases; unmatched junction bases: 7. The CDR3 contains 15 residues. Germline V gene data show CDR1 as SGHRS and CDR2 as YFSETQ. The CDR3 DNA reads TGCGCCAGCAGCCGGACAGGGGGTATCGTCGGGGAGCTGTTTTTT. Protein product: CASSRTGGIVGELFF.

This chain links TRBV6-1 with TRBJ2-2, with D tentatively TRBD1 (6 bases). The CDR3 is made up of 14 amino acids. Germline V gene sequence: CDR1 MNHNS, CDR2 SASEGT. V lost 6 bases, J lost 7 bases, and 15 bases lay in between. The CDR3 nucleotides read TGTGCCAGCAGCCCAGGGCCACAGGGCGGGGAGCTGTTTTTT. This codes for CASSPGPQGGELFF.

The rearrangement links TRBV7-9 to TRBJ2-7; D possibly corresponds to TRBD2 (5 bases). Germline loops: CDR1 SEHNR, CDR2 FQNEAQ (reference sequence). CDR3 size: 14 residues. V lost 5 bases to trimming and J lost 1 base, with 12 bases between them. Written as DNA, the CDR3 is TGTGCCAGCAGCGGGAGCCGAGGGTCCTACGAGCAGTACTTC. Translating it yields CASSGSRGSYEQYF.

The chain joins TRBV12-3 or TRBV12-4 to TRBJ2-4; unclear D gene. CDR3 length equals 13 residues. The V gene lost 5 bases and the J gene lost 7 bases, with 12 bases spanning the gap. The CDR3 sequence: CASSLFAVNIQYF. The CDR3, as DNA: TGTGCCAGCAGTCTCTTTGCGGTGAACATTCAGTACTTC.

The rearrangement joins TRBV4-3 to TRBJ2-1, with 8 bases fitting TRBD1. The V segment lost 0 bases and the J segment 9 bases; nucleotides outside the gene matches: 16. CDR1 is LGHNA, CDR2 YSLEER, per germline. The CDR3 covers 18 residues. The CDR3 nucleotides read TGCGCCAGCAGCCAAGATTGGGGGCGGAGCAGGGGGCTCTTTGAGCAGTTCTTC. Its translation: CASSQDWGRSRGLFEQFF.

This clonotype was counted many times. This chain links TRBV12-3 or TRBV12-4 with TRBJ2-2; 8 positions agree with TRBD2. With 3 bases clipped from V and 1 base from J, the junction kept 4 bases outside the gene matches. This CDR3 region has 16 residues. CDR3 bases: TGTGCCAGCAGTTTTACCCTAGCGGGGAACACCGGGGAGCTGTTTTTT. Amino acid sequence: CASSFTLAGNTGELFF.

This clonotype was seen at least ten times. The genes are TRBV12-3 or TRBV12-4 and TRBJ1-5, with D tentatively TRBD1 (5 bases). Trimming removed 5 bases at V and 4 bases at J, with 9 bases between. CDR3 length equals 13 residues. This chain's CDR3 is CASSGGGNQPQHF. The CDR3 nucleotides read TGTGCCAGCAGTGGGGGAGGGAATCAGCCCCAGCATTTT.

This clonotype has a count of ten or more. V is TRBV7-8 and J is TRBJ1-5; no clear D gene. The CDR3 consists of 13 residues. CDR1 is SGHVS, CDR2 FQNEAQ, per germline. With 1 base removed from V and 4 bases from J, the gap between germline ends came to 5 bases. The CDR3 DNA is TGTGCCAGCAGCTTAGGAGCAAATCAGCCCCAGCATTTT. Translating it yields CASSLGANQPQHF.

This chain connects TRBV6-2 or TRBV6-3 to TRBJ1-1; no clear D gene. The V gene lost 8 bases and the J gene lost 6 bases, with 19 bases spanning the gap. CDR3 size: 14 residues. Germline CDR1 MNHEY, CDR2 SVGEGT. The CDR3 coding sequence is TGTGCCAGCGGTACCCCAGGAAGTCCTCCTGAAGCTTTCTTT. Amino acid sequence: CASGTPGSPPEAFF.

This clonotype was recorded once. J is TRBJ2-3 and V is TRBV19; D remains ambiguous. The CDR3 extends over 11 amino acids. Germline CDR1 reads LNHDA; CDR2 reads SQIVND (reference sequence). Trimming took off 10 bases at V and 4 bases at J, with 9 bases between the two ends. The CDR3 nucleotides are TGTGCCACCCTCGTCGCAGATACGCAGTATTTT. Amino acid sequence: CATLVADTQYF.

V is TRBV20-1 and J is TRBJ2-7; 10 nucleotides match TRBD2. Per the germline V gene, CDR1 is DFQATT and CDR2 is SNEGSKA (reference sequence). With V trimmed by 5 bases and J by 7 bases, 8 bases remained unmatched. The CDR3 runs to 13 residues. CDR3 sequence reads: CSAGASGSQEQYF. The DNA of the CDR3 is TGCAGTGCTGGGGCTAGCGGGAGTCAAGAGCAGTACTTC.

The V and J genes are TRBV3-1 and TRBJ2-5, with TRBD2 matching 10 bases. With 3 bases clipped from V and 7 bases from J, the junction kept 11 bases outside the gene matches. Germline-derived CDR1 and CDR2 are LGHDT and YNNKEL (reference sequence). The CDR3 is 16 residues long. As DNA, the CDR3 is TGTGCCAGCAGCCACGGACTAGCGGAATCAAAGAGGACCCAGTACTTC. This sequence encodes CASSHGLAESKRTQYF.

In its sample, this clonotype was seen many times. The rearrangement links TRBV7-2 to TRBJ2-2; possibly TRBD1 for D (6 bases). CDR3 length: 15 residues. Trimming left V 7 bases short and J 5 bases short, with 17 bases between. Germline CDR1 and CDR2: SGHTA and FQGNSA. CDR3 residues: CASTQGTLKTGELFF. CDR3 coding DNA: TGTGCCAGCACACAGGGTACCCTTAAGACCGGGGAGCTGTTTTTT.

This sequence joins TRBV4-3 and TRBJ2-7; possibly TRBD1 or TRBD2 for D (7 bases each). The CDR3 sequence is 16 residues long. The ends were cut back, 0 bases at V and 2 bases at J, with 14 bases in the middle. Germline-derived CDR1 and CDR2 are LGHNA and YSLEER. CDR3 amino acids: CASSQDFAGGAYEQYF. For the CDR3, the DNA is TGCGCCAGCAGCCAAGATTTCGCAGGGGGGGCCTACGAGCAGTACTTC.

V usage is TRBV4-1 and J usage is TRBJ2-1; TRBD1 matches at 9 bases. Germline values: CDR1 MGHRA, CDR2 YSYEKL. This CDR3 contains 16 residues. J lost 6 bases, V lost 1 base, and 7 bases had no gene match. The CDR3 DNA reads TGCGCCAGCAGCCAAGGGCCCGGACAGGGGTTCAATGAGCAGTTCTTC. Its protein product is CASSQGPGQGFNEQFF.

In its sample, this clonotype was seen many times. The J gene is TRBJ2-3, the V gene TRBV29-1; D is ambiguous. Looked up from germline, CDR1 is SQVTM and CDR2 is ANQGSEA. V dropped 3 bases and J dropped 2 bases, with 12 bases sitting between them. The CDR3 is made up of 14 amino acids. This CDR3 reads CSVDLPTHTDTQYF. The DNA for the CDR3 is TGCAGCGTTGATCTTCCGACGCACACAGATACGCAGTATTTT.